This TCR beta chain comes out of a study of T cell repertoires in cytomegalovirus infection. As for the study in general: Carrying CMV and the relevant HLA type showed in public TCR beta signatures.

General observations from the study: People with CMV and the relevant HLA were identified by cumulative public TCR beta family frequency. Dominant in the ex vivo response were TCR beta clonotypes restricted by HLA-C and specific for CMV.

TCRdb re-derived calls from the reads in MiXCR, one entry per CDR3 protein. The sample consists of over 300,000 distinct CDR3 sequences, about a sixth of them appearing once. This CDR3 contains 13 residues. Germline CDR1 SQVTM, CDR2 ANQGSEA. Trimming left V 8 bases short and J 5 bases short, with 16 bases between. Notes on this clonotype: Its antigen is still unknown.

The clonotype was recovered from a human donor in good health (CMV status not recorded). Some clones in this sample may be carry-over from other donors' samples. Sequencing was carried out using PBMCs. The rearrangement joins TRBV29-1 to TRBJ2-4, with TRBD1 as a possible D gene (6 bases). The CDR3 region is CSSVQGAQNIQYF. DNA of the CDR3: TGCAGCTCCGTACAGGGTGCGCAAAACATTCAGTACTTC.